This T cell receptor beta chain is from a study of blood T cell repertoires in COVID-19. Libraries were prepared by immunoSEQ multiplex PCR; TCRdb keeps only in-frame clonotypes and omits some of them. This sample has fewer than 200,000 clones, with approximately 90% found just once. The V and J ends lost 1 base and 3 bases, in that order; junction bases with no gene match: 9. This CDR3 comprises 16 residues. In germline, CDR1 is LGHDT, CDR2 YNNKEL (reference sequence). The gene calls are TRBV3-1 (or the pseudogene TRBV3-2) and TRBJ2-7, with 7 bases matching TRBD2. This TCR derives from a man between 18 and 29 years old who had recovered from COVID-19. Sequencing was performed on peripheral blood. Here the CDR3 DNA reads TGTGCCAGCAGCCAAGGCGCAGCGGGGAAACTCTACGAGCAGTACTTC. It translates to CASSQGAAGKLYEQYF.